This T cell receptor beta chain was retrieved from a study of T cell repertoires in cytomegalovirus infection. Using its own MiXCR run on the reads, TCRdb lists one record per CDR3 protein. The sample has about 140,000 distinct CDR3 sequences, roughly 6% seen once; the top ten hold about 20%. Germline assignment: CDR1 SGHVS and CDR2 FQNEAQ. The V end lost 0 bases, the J end lost 3 bases, and 14 bases lay between the germline ends. CDR3 length: 16 amino acids. This clonotype has ten or more counts. The clonotype originates from a human donor in good health (CMV status not recorded). Some clones in this sample may be carry-over from other donors' samples. Sequenced: PBMCs. The chain uses TRBV7-8 and TRBJ1-1; no clear D gene. For the CDR3, the DNA is TGTGCCAGCAGCTTAGCCCTATTTCTTGGGTACACTGAAGCTTTCTTT. It is translated as CASSLALFLGYTEAFF. The full variable domain, in which reference TRBV7-8 and TRBJ1-1 provide the parts outside the CDR3, is GAGVSQSPRYKVAKRGQDVALRCDPISGHVSLFWYQQALGQGPEFLTYFQNEAQLDKSGLPSDRFFAERPEGSVSTLKIQRTQQEDSAVYLCASSLALFLGYTEAFFGQGTRLTVV.